This is a list of T cell receptor beta chains from one sample in a study of T cell responses to AZD1222 COVID-19 vaccine. Libraries were prepared by immunoSEQ multiplex PCR; TCRdb keeps only in-frame clonotypes and omits some of them. The sample has over 110,000 clones; 90% are singletons. The starting material was peripheral blood, obtained 28 days after the second AZD1222 dose. All receptors come from an adult who received the AZD1222 COVID-19 vaccine. Both conserved end residues are part of each CDR3. D genes are given only for firm matches. Where a row states a size, it is once, few, many or the class of an expanded clone; other rows omit it.

J gene	V gene	D gene	clone size	CDR3 protein	CDR3 DNA
TRBJ2-1	TRBV6-2/TRBV6-3	TRBD2	-	CASSYGGGRAHNEQFF	TGTGCCAGCAGTTACGGTGGCGGGAGGGCCCACAATGAGCAGTTCTTC
TRBJ2-2	TRBV19	-	-	CASSSRDTGELFF	TGTGCCAGTAGTTCTAGGGACACCGGGGAGCTGTTTTTT
TRBJ1-1	TRBV6-5	TRBD1	-	CASSGSTGVTEAFF	TGTGCCAGCAGCGGATCGACAGGGGTCACTGAAGCTTTCTTT
TRBJ1-6	TRBV6-1	-	-	CASSDRRLSPLHF	TGTGCCAGCAGTGATAGGAGGCTCTCACCCCTCCACTTT
TRBJ1-5	TRBV28	-	-	CASRESGPNQPQHF	TGTGCCAGCAGGGAATCGGGGCCGAATCAGCCCCAGCATTTT
TRBJ2-3	TRBV4-3	TRBD2	-	CASSQEGGGRNADTQYF	TGCGCCAGCAGCCAAGAGGGCGGCGGGAGGAATGCAGATACGCAGTATTTT
TRBJ1-1	TRBV5-1	-	-	CASSPPKGMNTEAFF	TGCGCCAGCAGCCCTCCAAAGGGGATGAACACTGAAGCTTTCTTT
TRBJ1-2	TRBV18	-	-	CASSPADKTYGYTF	TGTGCCAGCTCACCAGCGGACAAGACCTATGGCTACACCTTC
TRBJ1-4	TRBV28	-	-	CASRSGAEKLFF	TGTGCCAGCAGGTCAGGGGCGGAAAAACTGTTTTTT
TRBJ2-6	TRBV3-1/TRBV3-2	-	-	CASSQGQAGANVLTF	TGTGCCAGCAGCCAGGGGCAGGCTGGGGCCAACGTCCTGACTTTC
TRBJ1-2	TRBV28	TRBD1	few	CASSPDRALIFGYTF	TGTGCCAGCAGTCCTGACAGGGCCCTAATATTTGGCTACACCTTC
TRBJ1-4	TRBV6-5	-	-	CASTRDRGEKLFF	TGTGCCAGCACCCGGGACCGAGGGGAAAAACTGTTTTTT
TRBJ2-1	TRBV9	TRBD2	-	CASSPRTSGSAEQFF	TGTGCCAGCAGCCCCAGGACTAGCGGGAGCGCCGAGCAGTTCTTC
TRBJ2-7	TRBV3-1/TRBV3-2	TRBD1	few	CASSQPGQARYEQYF	TGTGCCAGCAGCCAGCCGGGACAGGCGAGGTACGAGCAGTACTTC
TRBJ2-5	TRBV2	-	once	CASSEQTSFKETQYF	TGTGCCAGCAGTGAACAAACGAGTTTTAAAGAGACCCAGTACTTC
TRBJ2-7	TRBV29-1	-	-	CSGGRKDEQYF	TGCAGCGGTGGAAGGAAGGACGAGCAGTACTTC
TRBJ2-5	TRBV6-5	-	-	CASRLKPGPAETQYF	TGTGCCAGCAGACTGAAGCCAGGACCGGCGGAGACCCAGTACTTC
TRBJ2-1	TRBV30	-	-	CAWMGRKTYNEQFF	TGTGCCTGGATGGGACGTAAGACCTACAATGAGCAGTTCTTC
TRBJ1-6	TRBV3-1/TRBV3-2	TRBD1	-	CASSLGQGMGSPLHF	TGTGCCAGCAGCCTCGGACAGGGGATGGGTTCACCCCTCCACTTT
TRBJ1-3	TRBV9	-	-	CASSVAGDRRNTIYF	TGTGCCAGCAGCGTAGCGGGAGACAGAAGAAACACCATATATTTT
TRBJ2-1	TRBV7-9	-	-	CASRNSDLSSEQFF	TGTGCCAGCAGGAACAGCGACCTATCGTCCGAGCAGTTCTTC
TRBJ1-1	TRBV29-1	-	-	CSVCEGVNTEAFF	TGCAGCGTATGCGAGGGAGTGAACACTGAAGCTTTCTTT
TRBJ2-1	TRBV5-1	TRBD2	-	CASSLVLAGGYNEQFF	TGCGCCAGCAGCTTGGTCCTCGCGGGGGGGTACAATGAGCAGTTCTTC
TRBJ2-1	TRBV19	-	-	CASSKIRELSSYNEQFF	TGTGCCAGTAGTAAGATCAGGGAATTAAGCTCCTACAATGAGCAGTTCTTC
TRBJ1-5	TRBV6-4	-	-	CASSVGFGQPQHF	TGTGCCAGCAGTGTGGGGTTCGGTCAGCCCCAGCATTTT
TRBJ2-2	TRBV29-1	-	-	CSVENPRERGAPTGELFF	TGCAGCGTCGAGAATCCCCGAGAAAGGGGCGCGCCCACCGGGGAGCTGTTTTTT
TRBJ1-2	TRBV19	-	-	CASSIDPYPADYGYTF	TGTGCCAGTAGTATAGATCCATACCCGGCGGACTATGGCTACACCTTC
TRBJ2-1	TRBV4-1	TRBD1	-	CASSQDLDRAYNEQFF	TGCGCCAGCAGCCAAGATCTCGACAGGGCTTACAATGAGCAGTTCTTC
TRBJ2-3	TRBV5-1	-	-	CASSLGHRSTDTQYF	TGCGCCAGCAGCTTGGGACACCGTAGCACAGATACGCAGTATTTT
TRBJ1-5	TRBV16	TRBD1	-	CASSLAGGRGNQPQHF	TGTGCCAGCAGCCTGGCAGGGGGCCGGGGCAATCAGCCCCAGCATTTT
TRBJ1-2	TRBV3-1/TRBV3-2	-	-	CASSNPRGMANYGYTF	TGTGCCAGCAGCAACCCCCGGGGTATGGCTAACTATGGCTACACCTTC
TRBJ2-1	TRBV5-6	-	-	CASSLVQNNEQFF	TGTGCCAGCAGCTTGGTACAGAACAATGAGCAGTTCTTC
TRBJ1-6	TRBV27	-	once	CASRGLSSYNSPLHF	TGTGCCAGCAGGGGCCTAAGCTCCTATAATTCACCCCTCCACTTT
TRBJ1-6	TRBV11-2	-	-	CASSLGGGSPLHF	TGTGCCAGCAGCTTAGGCGGGGGTTCACCCCTCCACTTT
TRBJ1-2	TRBV7-2	-	-	CASSRGGAQYGYTF	TGTGCCAGCAGTCGAGGTGGGGCGCAATATGGCTACACCTTC